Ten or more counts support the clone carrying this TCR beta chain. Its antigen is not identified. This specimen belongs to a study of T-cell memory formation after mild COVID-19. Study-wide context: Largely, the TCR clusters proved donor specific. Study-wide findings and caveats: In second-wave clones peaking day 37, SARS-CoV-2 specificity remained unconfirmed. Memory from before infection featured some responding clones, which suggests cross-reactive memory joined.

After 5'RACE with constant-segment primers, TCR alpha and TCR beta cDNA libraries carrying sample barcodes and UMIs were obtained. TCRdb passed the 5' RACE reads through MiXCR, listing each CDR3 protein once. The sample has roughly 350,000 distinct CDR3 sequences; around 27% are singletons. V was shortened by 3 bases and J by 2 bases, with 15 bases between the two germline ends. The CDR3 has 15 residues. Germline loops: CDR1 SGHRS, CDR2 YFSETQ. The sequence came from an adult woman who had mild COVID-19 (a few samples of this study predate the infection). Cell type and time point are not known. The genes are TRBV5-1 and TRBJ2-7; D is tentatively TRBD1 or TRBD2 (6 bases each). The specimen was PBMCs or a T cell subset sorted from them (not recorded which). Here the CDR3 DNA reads TGCGCCAGCAGCTCCATACTAGGGGGGCCCTACGAGCAGTACTTC. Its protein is CASSSILGGPYEQYF. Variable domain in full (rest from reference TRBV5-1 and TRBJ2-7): KAGVTQTPRYLIKTRGQQVTLSCSPISGHRSVSWYQQTPGQGLQFLFEYFSETQRNKGNFPGRFSGRQFSNSRSEMNVSTLELGDSALYLCASSSILGGPYEQYFGPGTRLTVT.